This T cell receptor beta chain was retrieved from a study of cytomegalovirus exposure and HLA in healthy donors (TCRdb year 2017). In terms of the full investigation: According to an earlier analysis of 550 to 750 of the donors, about 170 million T cells yielded 120 million or so unique TCR beta sequences and approximately 300 Gb of sequence data. Approximately 300 gigabases of sequencing data and roughly 90 million unique TCR sequences were included in an early release covering over 600 HLA-typed donors. The genetic ancestry cluster associated with self-reported Caucasian donors included around four fifths of the roughly 400 genotyped donors. The study was designed to test whether signatures of past pathogen exposure could be identified by cataloging public T cell receptors. The study used immunosequencing to profile the T cell repertoires of hundreds of subjects and linked those repertoires to cytomegalovirus serostatus. Along with the approximately 700-subject first cohort, a separate validation cohort of over 90 different subjects was used. High-throughput TCR immunosequencing, statistical association of individual TCRs with disease status, and machine learning were combined to predict cytomegalovirus infection status. A later analysis re-examined previously published TCR beta repertoires from several hundred donors and added high-resolution HLA genotyping to investigate patterns of TCR occurrence. Rather than drawing on any new phenotypic data, the later analysis identified candidate immune exposures from TCR beta sequences and the way those sequences occurred across donors. To decide whether each TCR beta V gene segment behaved as functional or pseudogenic, an earlier analysis of some 600 of the donors relied on high-throughput TCR beta sequencing. Donor age, sex, ethnicity and CMV serostatus were compiled together with the repertoire data. A later genetic analysis took genome-wide SNP genotypes for about three fifths of the roughly 670 donors and used that subset as a discovery cohort. Every repertoire in the discovery cohort had been generated on one and the same sequencing platform. HLA typing included class I and class II loci at four-digit resolution. Typing coverage differed by locus: A, B, C, DRB1 and DQB1 were typed in about 629-640 donors, DQA1 in 522, DPA1 in some 610, and DPB1 in approximately 450. Four or five DR-DQ haplotypes were treated as single units for association and clustering because of strong linkage in the cohort. Among a few hundred genotyped donors of the cohort, an average of approximately 230,000 unique TCR beta nucleotide sequences were sequenced per donor, around 18% of them non-productive. What the study reported, not specific to this receptor: Compared with the roughly 700-donor mean, donors in an Asian-associated ancestry cluster had fewer N-insertions in productive TCRs, according to a later genetic analysis. The authors suggested that the approach could potentially be generalized to other disease states and immunological phenotypes. In vitro tests confirmed that a few of the cytomegalovirus-associated TCR beta chains recognize cytomegalovirus antigens. The classifier was reported to diagnose cytomegalovirus status with high specificity and sensitivity in both the original and validation cohorts. Correlated functional status among segregating V segments might be attributable to linkage disequilibrium, but an unknown experimental factor could not be ruled out. A cluster of highly shared sequence variants was judged likely to be a technical artifact of the sequencing pipeline. Because HLA typing was unavailable for some donors at each locus, only the typed subset was used in association tests. In an earlier analysis of about 600 of the donors, most TCR beta V segments appeared in productive rearrangements about 90% or about 30% of the time, broadly matching IMGT annotations. Most TCR sequences were seen in very few donors, while some public TCRs were found in many individuals. The only immune exposure information available for the cohort was CMV serostatus. V-gene and J-gene trimming of TCR beta chains was associated with a missense DCLRE1C variant in a later genetic analysis, and the association was replicated in an independent cohort. In a later analysis, most CMV-associated TCR beta chains were found to appear HLA-restricted, with HLA associations seemingly driven largely by CMV exposure. In a later analysis, TCR association rates were found to vary across HLA loci, with the most associated TCRs seen for DRB1 alleles and the fewest for HLA-C alleles. In a later analysis, HLA-associated TCR beta chains showed more clonal expansion and lower generation probabilities than non-associated chains that were equally common. At a false discovery rate of 0.05, a later analysis linked 16,000 or so TCR beta sequences to specific HLA alleles. Strong co-occurrence of HLA alleles, especially DR and DQ, made assigning TCR associations to individual alleles difficult. Roughly uniform sequencing depth across donors was assumed in presence/absence analyses, although this assumption may not hold. About 17 rarely observed V segments, including chromosome 9 orphons, were excluded from the earlier analysis of about 600 of the donors because counts were too low. A later analysis reported that several top co-occurrence clusters appeared linked to parvovirus B19, influenza, CMV and Epstein-Barr virus. The 87-base-pair reads could not distinguish some IMGT-functional V segments, including TRBV6-2 and TRBV6-3, so those segments were excluded. The cohort was sequenced for TCR beta chains only, and without alpha or paired-chain data the features that could be detected were limited. A total of 150 to 200 TCR beta chains were listed by the study as associated with cytomegalovirus. A further reported finding was that TCR beta sequences accurately predicted the HLA-A and HLA-B alleles for most subjects in the first cohort.

This clone came up once. Its antigen remains undetermined. Per-base qualities were not stored, and no clone one base away is much larger. The cohort was made up of 666 healthy bone marrow donors. At the time of sampling, every cohort member was nominally healthy, though immune exposures that went unrecorded were likely present. The donor tested CMV seronegative, placing the donor among the approximately 400 seronegative members of the cohort. A peripheral blood sample was provided by each donor, and peripheral blood mononuclear cells were used for TCR beta sequencing. Genomic DNA was extracted from the blood cell samples with the Qiagen DNeasy Blood Extraction Kit. The library was made by the immunoSEQ multiplex PCR assay. The multiplex PCR relied on a mix of 60 forward primers for TCR Vbeta segments and 13 reverse primers for TCR Jbeta segments. Amplification of the CDR3 region of rearranged TCR beta genes was performed with a multiplex PCR assay on genomic DNA. On the Illumina HiSeq System, the amplified TCR beta libraries were sequenced as 87-base-pair reads. On the study's bioinformatics: A later analysis tallied about 77 million unique TCR beta chains across the 700 or so repertoires, and roughly 11 million of those chains were shared by two or more donors. Raw reads were error-corrected and collapsed into unique sequences with a nearest-neighbor algorithm that merged closely related sequences to remove PCR and sequencing errors. Alignment of CDR3 sequences to IMGT reference sequences was used to assign V, D and J gene segments. For a sequence to be retained, a match of at least six nucleotides to both a V gene segment and a J gene segment was required. A rearrangement was called productive if the CDR3 had no stop codons and remained in frame with V and J, and every other rearrangement was called non-productive. CDR3 was defined by IMGT convention, running from the second conserved V-encoded cysteine to the conserved J-encoded phenylalanine. The earlier analysis of about 530 of the donors excluded any sequence lacking an unambiguous match to a single V gene segment. An earlier analysis of a few hundred of the donors classified V segments as functional when productive rearrangements were above 56.7% and as segregating when the standard deviation between donors was above 5%. A statistical classification framework was developed to diagnose cytomegalovirus status using the catalog of TCR beta chain sequences. V and J gene assignment, in a later analysis, came from comparing TCR nucleotide sequences with IMGT/GENE-DB human TR gene sequences. A later analysis assigned CDR3 sequences and most-parsimonious VDJ recombination scenarios with the TCRdist pipeline. A later analysis defined each TCR beta chain by its CDR3 amino acid sequence plus V-gene family, and excluded reads lacking a unique V-gene family. A later analysis removed 592 highly shared, low-generation-probability nucleotide sequences to deal with suspected cross-contamination and a sequencing artifact. In a later analysis, a clonal expansion index for each public chain was calculated from normalized within-repertoire ranks of inferred template counts. Generation probabilities in a later analysis came from a VDJ recombination model fitted to out-of-frame rearrangements, and those results were checked against IGoR. In a later analysis, hypergeometric tests were used to score TCR-TCR, TCR-HLA and TCR-CMV co-occurrence, with a repertoire-size bias correction applied to TCR pairs. To estimate false discovery rates, a later analysis permuted the HLA or CMV assignments 20 times. A later analysis grouped co-occurring TCRs with DBSCAN, adding TCRdist sequence similarity when clustering within HLA-allele-positive subsets. Repertoires with fewer than 30,000 or more than 120,000 public chains, plus five repertoires with anomalous nucleotide sharing, were excluded from co-occurrence clustering. This is the immuneACCESS table as TCRdb keeps it, with only in-frame sequences that have V and J called. A part of the clones is gone; compared with another copy, unresolved V genes explain less than half, and the rest is unexplained. The DNA gave D and trimming, while V, J and clone size come from that table. A total of 100,000 or so clones appear in this sample, 70% to 85% of them only once. Jointly, the top ten make up around 3.1% of the sample.

Germline trimming amounts to 2 bases on V and 0 bases on J, with 10 as the count of junction bases outside the gene matches. The germline V gene encodes CDR1 GTSNPN and CDR2 SVGIG (reference sequence). The CDR3 measures 18 amino acids from cysteine to phenylalanine. Only CDR3 DNA is held: 54 bases, read in frame from base 1. The chain joins TRBV30 to TRBJ2-4; 10 nucleotides in the junction match TRBD2. Input material: PBMCs. This clonotype was obtained from a woman in her 40s in good health and CMV-seronegative. The CDR3 corresponds to CAWSLRGASGRAKNIQYF. The DNA reads as follows: TGTGCCTGGAGTCTACGGGGGGCTAGCGGGAGAGCCAAAAACATTCAGTACTTC.